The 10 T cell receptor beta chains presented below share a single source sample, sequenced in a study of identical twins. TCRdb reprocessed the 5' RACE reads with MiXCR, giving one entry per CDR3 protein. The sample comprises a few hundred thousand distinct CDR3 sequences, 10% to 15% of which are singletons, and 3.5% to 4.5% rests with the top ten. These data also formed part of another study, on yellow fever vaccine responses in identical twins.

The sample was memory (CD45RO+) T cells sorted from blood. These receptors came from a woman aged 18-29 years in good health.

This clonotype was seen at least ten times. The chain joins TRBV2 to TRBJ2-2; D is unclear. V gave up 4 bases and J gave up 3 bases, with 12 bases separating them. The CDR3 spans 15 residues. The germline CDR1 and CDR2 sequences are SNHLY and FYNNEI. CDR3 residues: CASSVVRKDTGELFF. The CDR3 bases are TGTGCCAGCAGTGTGGTCAGAAAAGACACCGGGGAGCTGTTTTTT. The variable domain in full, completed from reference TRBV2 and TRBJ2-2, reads EPEVTQTPSHQVTQMGQEVILRCVPISNHLYFYWYRQILGQKVEFLVSFYNNEISEKSEIFDDQFSVERPDGSNFTLKIRSTKLEDSAMYFCASSVVRKDTGELFFGEGSRLTVL.

CDR3 in DNA: TGTGCCAGCAGCTTAGTTGGTGCGATGAACACCGGGGAGCTGTTTTTT. This sequence encodes CASSLVGAMNTGELFF. The gene calls are TRBV7-2 and TRBJ2-2; D unresolved. Between the trimmed V and J ends, which lost 1 base and 1 base, there was a span of 10 bases. Per germline, CDR1 SGHTA and CDR2 FQGNSA. CDR3 size: 16 residues.

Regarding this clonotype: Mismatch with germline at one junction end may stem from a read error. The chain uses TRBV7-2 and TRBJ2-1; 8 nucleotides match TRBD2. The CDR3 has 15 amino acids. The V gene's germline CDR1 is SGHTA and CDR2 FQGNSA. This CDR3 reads CASSIAGRAYNEQFF. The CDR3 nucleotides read TGTGCCAGCAGCATAGCCGGGAGGGCTTACAATGAGCAGTTCTTC. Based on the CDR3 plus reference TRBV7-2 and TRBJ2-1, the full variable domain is GAGVSQSPSNKVTEKGKDVELRCDPISGHTALYWYRQSLGQGLEFLIYFQGNSAPDKSGLPSDRFSAERTGGSVSTLTIQRTQQEDSAVYLCASSIAGRAYNEQFFGPGTRLTVL.

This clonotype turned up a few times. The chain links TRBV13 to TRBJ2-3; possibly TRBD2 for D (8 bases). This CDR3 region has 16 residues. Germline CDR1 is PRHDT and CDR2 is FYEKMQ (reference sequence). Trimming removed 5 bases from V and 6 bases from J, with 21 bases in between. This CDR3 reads CASSPDLVAGQDTQYF. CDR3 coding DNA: TGTGCCAGCAGCCCCGATCTGGTAGCGGGACAGGATACGCAGTATTTT.

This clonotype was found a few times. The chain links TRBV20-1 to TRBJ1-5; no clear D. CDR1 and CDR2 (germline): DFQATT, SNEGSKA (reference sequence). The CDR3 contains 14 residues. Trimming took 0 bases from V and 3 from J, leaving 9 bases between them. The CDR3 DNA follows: TGCAGTGCTAGAGATGTGAGGACCAATCAGCCCCAGCATTTT. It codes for CSARDVRTNQPQHF.

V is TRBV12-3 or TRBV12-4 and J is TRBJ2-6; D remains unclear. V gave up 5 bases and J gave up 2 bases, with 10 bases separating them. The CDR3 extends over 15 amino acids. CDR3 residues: CASSPRRAGANVLTF. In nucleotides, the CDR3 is TGTGCCAGCAGTCCCCGAAGGGCTGGGGCCAACGTCCTGACTTTC.

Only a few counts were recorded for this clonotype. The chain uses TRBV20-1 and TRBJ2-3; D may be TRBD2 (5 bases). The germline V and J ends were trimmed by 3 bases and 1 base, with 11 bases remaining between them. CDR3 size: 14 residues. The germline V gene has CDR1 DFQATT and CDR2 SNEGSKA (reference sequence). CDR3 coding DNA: TGCAGTGCTAGGTCCGGGGATGGCACAGATACGCAGTATTTT. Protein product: CSARSGDGTDTQYF.

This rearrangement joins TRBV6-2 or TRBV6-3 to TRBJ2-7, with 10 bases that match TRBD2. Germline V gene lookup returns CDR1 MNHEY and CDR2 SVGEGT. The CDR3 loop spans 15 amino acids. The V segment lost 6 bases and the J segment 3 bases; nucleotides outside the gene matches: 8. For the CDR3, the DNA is TGTGCCAGCAGATTATCCGGGACTAGCGTCTACGAGCAGTACTTC. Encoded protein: CASRLSGTSVYEQYF.

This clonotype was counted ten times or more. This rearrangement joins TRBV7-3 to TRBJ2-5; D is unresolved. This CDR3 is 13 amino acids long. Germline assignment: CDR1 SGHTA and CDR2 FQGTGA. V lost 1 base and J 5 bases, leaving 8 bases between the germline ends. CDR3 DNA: TGTGCCAGCAGCTTAATGGCACGGGAGACCCAGTACTTC. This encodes CASSLMARETQYF.

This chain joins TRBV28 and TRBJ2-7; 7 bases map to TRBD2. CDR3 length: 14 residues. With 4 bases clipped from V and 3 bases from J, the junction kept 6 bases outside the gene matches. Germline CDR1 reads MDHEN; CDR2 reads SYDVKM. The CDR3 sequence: CASSSPQRGYEQYF. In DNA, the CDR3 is TGTGCCAGCAGTTCCCCCCAGCGGGGCTACGAGCAGTACTTC.